These T cell receptor beta chains were read from a single sample in a study of shared clonotypes between healthy human individuals. Assay: immunoSEQ multiplex PCR; the TCRdb copy retains only in-frame clones and omits some. Here the sample spans roughly 500,000 clones, more than 65% being singletons. The sequenced material came from PBMCs. The receptors here all came from a woman aged 40 to 50 in good health. Some clones in this sample may be carry-over from other donors' samples. Both conserved end residues are part of each CDR3. Each record gives: D gene, J gene, V gene, clone size, CDR3 DNA, CDR3 protein. The D gene is left open where the match is weak. A clone size is listed for some rows: how often the clone was seen (once, few, many), or a class if it is expanded.

>-|TRBJ2-2|TRBV4-3|few
TGCGCCAGCAGCCAAGGCGTCACCGGGGAGCTGTTTTTT
CASSQGVTGELFF
>-|TRBJ1-1|TRBV7-3|-
TGTGCCAGCAGCTTAATGCCCCCGGGGGTGGGGACTGAAGCTTTCTTT
CASSLMPPGVGTEAFF
>-|TRBJ1-1|TRBV7-2|once
TGTGCCAGCAGCTTCAACCGGGACACTGAAGCTTTCTTT
CASSFNRDTEAFF
>TRBD2|TRBJ2-7|TRBV2|-
TGTGCCAGCAGTGAGGTTGCTGGGGGGGACGAGCAGTACTTC
CASSEVAGGDEQYF
>TRBD1|TRBJ1-1|TRBV18|-
TGTGCCAGCTCACCAGGGAGCAGGGGGCAAGGCACTGAAGCTTTCTTT
CASSPGSRGQGTEAFF
>-|TRBJ2-5|TRBV6-5|-
TGTGCCAGCAGTCTAAGTTGGGGGAGCTCAGAGACCCAGTACTTC
CASSLSWGSSETQYF
>-|TRBJ2-3|TRBV5-1|-
TGCGCCAGCAGCTTAGTGGGGGCCGTCAGTAGCACAGATACGCAGTATTTT
CASSLVGAVSSTDTQYF
>TRBD1|TRBJ2-7|TRBV7-9|once
TGTGCCAGCAGCGACAGGGGCTACGAGCAGTACTTC
CASSDRGYEQYF
>-|TRBJ2-7|TRBV29-1|-
TGCAGCGCCGCCGGGGCGGGAACTAGCTACGAGCAGTACTTC
CSAAGAGTSYEQYF
>-|TRBJ1-2|TRBV10-3|few
TGTGCCATCAGTGCGTCCCAGGGACACTATGGCTACACCTTC
CAISASQGHYGYTF
>TRBD2|TRBJ2-3|TRBV6-4|once
TGTGCCAGCAGTGAACTAGCGGGAGACAGCACAGATACGCAGTATTTT
CASSELAGDSTDTQYF
>TRBD2|TRBJ2-1|TRBV25-1|once
TGTGCCAGCGGGACTAGCGTCTCTGAGCAGTTCTTC
CASGTSVSEQFF
>-|TRBJ2-3|TRBV5-1|-
TGCGCCAGCAGCTTGGGACTAGGGGGAACAGATACGCAGTATTTT
CASSLGLGGTDTQYF
>TRBD2|TRBJ2-1|TRBV7-9|-
TGTGCCAGCAGCTCAGCTCGGACTAGCTCCTACAATGAGCAGTTCTTC
CASSSARTSSYNEQFF
>-|TRBJ1-3|TRBV23-1|-
TGCGCCAGCAGTCAAGATTGGTGGGGCAGGGGCCACAGAAACACCATATATTTT
CASSQDWWGRGHRNTIYF
>-|TRBJ2-7|TRBV4-1|-
TGCGCCAGCAGCCAAGATGTCGGGAGTGTTGTCGAGCAGTACTTC
CASSQDVGSVVEQYF
>TRBD2|TRBJ2-1|TRBV19|-
TGTGCCAGTAGTGGAGGACTAGCGGGAGAAGGCGAGCAGTTCTTC
CASSGGLAGEGEQFF
>-|TRBJ1-2|TRBV25-1|few
TGTGCCAGCAGTGAATTAGGTACGGGACAACAGAACTATGGCTACACCTTC
CASSELGTGQQNYGYTF
>TRBD1|TRBJ1-4|TRBV11-2|-
TGTGCCAGCAGCTTACGCTCGGGACAGGGATTTGAAAAACTGTTTTTT
CASSLRSGQGFEKLFF
>TRBD1|TRBJ2-5|TRBV2|-
TGTGCCAGCAGGGGCGGACAGGAGACAACACCACCAATAAGGGCCCAGTACTTC
CASRGGQETTPPIRAQYF
>-|TRBJ2-1|TRBV20-1|-
TGCAGTGCTAGGGGGGGCAATGAGCAGTTCTTC
CSARGGNEQFF
>-|TRBJ2-7|TRBV13|-
TGTGCCAGCAGCTTAGTAGGGGACCTCTCCTACGAGCAGTACTTC
CASSLVGDLSYEQYF
>-|TRBJ1-2|TRBV30|-
TGTGCCTGGAGTAACACTAGGGTTGGCTACACCTTC
CAWSNTRVGYTF
>-|TRBJ2-1|TRBV29-1|-
TGCAGCGTTGAAGGACTAGTTGATGAGCAGTTCTTC
CSVEGLVDEQFF
>-|TRBJ1-1|TRBV7-6|-
TGTGCCAGCAGCTTTATCCCGGGAGAAGGGCTGCAGACTGAAGCTTTCTTT
CASSFIPGEGLQTEAFF
>-|TRBJ1-3|TRBV28|-
TGTGCCACTCTAAGCGTGGGAAACACCATATATTTT
CATLSVGNTIYF
>-|TRBJ2-2|TRBV9|-
TGTGCCAGCAGCGTAGCTTTGATGGCCGGGGAGCTGTTTTTT
CASSVALMAGELFF
>-|TRBJ2-1|TRBV7-3|once
TGTGCCAGCAGCTTAAGTGGGGGGAAGGGCAATGAGCAGTTCTTC
CASSLSGGKGNEQFF
>-|TRBJ2-5|TRBV18|-
TGTGCCAGCTCACCGGGGTTCGAGGAGACCCAGTACTTC
CASSPGFEETQYF
>-|TRBJ2-3|TRBV5-5|once
TGTGCCAGCAGCGAGGGGACACTTAGCACAGATACGCAGTATTTT
CASSEGTLSTDTQYF
>TRBD1|TRBJ1-1|TRBV2|few
TGTGCCAGCAGTTTATACAGGGGGAACACTGAAGCTTTCTTT
CASSLYRGNTEAFF
>TRBD1|TRBJ2-7|TRBV6-5|-
TGTGCCAGCAGGAGGGGACAGGGGACATCCTACGAGCAGTACTTC
CASRRGQGTSYEQYF
>-|TRBJ2-5|TRBV27|-
TGTGCCAGCAGTTTATCAGAGACCCAGTACTTC
CASSLSETQYF
>-|TRBJ2-7|TRBV7-2|-
TGTGCCAGCAGCTTATTGTCCCGCTACGAGCAGTACTTC
CASSLLSRYEQYF
>-|TRBJ1-2|TRBV30|few
TGTGCCTGGACTGAGAACTATGGCTACACCTTC
CAWTENYGYTF
>-|TRBJ2-1|TRBV28|-
TGTGCCAGCAGTCCCGTAGCCCTGGGGACCTACAATGAGCAGTTCTTC
CASSPVALGTYNEQFF
>-|TRBJ2-1|TRBV7-3|-
TGTGCCAGCAGCTTAAACGGGAGAGGGGTTGGGGAGCAGTTCTTC
CASSLNGRGVGEQFF
>-|TRBJ1-2|TRBV7-9|-
TGTGCCAGCAGACCCACTACAACAGGGAACTATGGCTACACCTTC
CASRPTTTGNYGYTF
>-|TRBJ2-3|TRBV9|once
TGTGCCAGCAGCTCCGGGGCCTACGGGGATACGCAGTATTTT
CASSSGAYGDTQYF
>-|TRBJ1-1|TRBV7-2|-
TGTGCCAGCAGCCCCGATCAGGGAAGGACTGAAGCTTTCTTT
CASSPDQGRTEAFF
>TRBD1|TRBJ1-2|TRBV28|-
TGTGCCAGCAGTTCTCCTAGAGGGGGCGTCTATGGCTACACCTTC
CASSSPRGGVYGYTF
>-|TRBJ2-3|TRBV29-1|-
TGCAGCGTGGCATGGTCGCAAACCACAGATACGCAGTATTTT
CSVAWSQTTDTQYF
>TRBD2|TRBJ2-1|TRBV6-1|-
TGTGCCAGCAGTAGGACTAGCGTGGGGAATGAGCAGTTCTTC
CASSRTSVGNEQFF
>-|TRBJ1-1|TRBV29-1|-
TGCAGCGTGCGTCGACCTACCCGACGCCCAAGTAGGGAAGGGGAGTACACTGAAGCTTTCTTT
CSVRRPTRRPSREGEYTEAFF
>TRBD1|TRBJ1-2|TRBV11-2|-
TGTGCCAGCAGCGAGACAGGGGGCTCTGGCTATGGCTACACCTTC
CASSETGGSGYGYTF
>-|TRBJ1-1|TRBV2|-
TGTGCCAGCAATGACGTCGAGAACACTGAAGCTTTCTTT
CASNDVENTEAFF
>TRBD1|TRBJ1-4|TRBV6-5|-
TGTGCCAGCAGTTTACAGGGGGAAAAACTGTTTTTT
CASSLQGEKLFF
>-|TRBJ2-7|TRBV11-1|-
TGTGCCAGCAGCCGACAGCTCGGGAGAAATTACGAGCAGTACTTC
CASSRQLGRNYEQYF
>-|TRBJ1-1|TRBV5-5|-
TGTGCCAGCACCCCAAGTCAGGGTGGCACTGAAGCTTTCTTT
CASTPSQGGTEAFF
>TRBD2|TRBJ2-1|TRBV28|-
TGTGCCAGCTCTGAAACCCGGCTAGCGGGCGACAATGAGCAGTTCTTC
CASSETRLAGDNEQFF